This TCR beta chain was recorded in a study of Graves' ophthalmopathy and Graves' hyperthyroidism. This clonotype showed up many times. The antigen is unknown. Ophthalmopathy cases showed moderate-to-severe activity, scoring CAS ≥3 and NOSPECS ≥4, with duration under 3 months. Serum thyroxine and TRAb, along with clinical symptoms, thyroid ultrasound and orbital computed tomography, were what diagnosis relied on. Regarding the study as a whole: Sensitivity reached approximately 85% and specificity roughly 82% for a 13-signature model separating ophthalmopathy from stable hyperthyroidism.

This CDR3 has 14 residues. Germline CDR1 and CDR2: DFQATT and SNEGSKA (reference sequence). After removal of 5 bases from V and 6 bases from J, the junction contained 10 bases not matched to a gene. Amplified TCR beta CDR3 regions were obtained using RNA transcripts as template. Scientists carried out first-round RT-PCR using HTBI primers and then a second-round multiplex PCR. TCRdb processed the multiplex PCR reads anew with MiXCR; each CDR3 protein has one entry. The sample lists 340,000 or so distinct CDR3 sequences; roughly 15% were seen once. This TCR came from an adult man with Graves' ophthalmopathy. Sequencing was performed on peripheral blood. The V gene is TRBV20-1, the J gene TRBJ1-5, with 7 bases that match TRBD1. CDR3: CSAPPATGAQPQHF. DNA for the CDR3: TGCAGTGCTCCCCCCGCCACAGGGGCTCAGCCCCAGCATTTT.